This TCR beta chain was documented in a study of cytotoxic CD8 clonotypes in ibrutinib-treated CLL (dated by TCRdb to the early 2020s). For context, the study as a whole: The cohort had about a dozen relapsed/refractory and more than 14 treatment-naive patients; some 17 were IGHV unmutated. Of the approximately 94 people in the trial, some 28 had longitudinal samples available. Response samples were taken after a median of around 13 months on treatment, ranging from roughly 6 to 36 months. Partial responses were observed in about 25 patients and complete responses in 2; after a median follow-up of 68 months, remission was maintained in 15 or so patients and progression was observed in about twelve. On average, each sample yielded around 230,000 productive templates and 94,082 productive rearrangements. Every remission and progressive disease sample was obtained while ibrutinib was still being received by the patients. Cryopreserved peripheral blood mononuclear cells were collected at three points: before therapy, at response, and at either sustained remission or disease progression.

Concerning this clone: No cognate antigen has been identified for it. Per-base quality was not reported, and no clone a single base away is much larger than it.

A MiSeq instrument was used for deep resolution sequencing, which targeted depths ranging from 1 in 1 million up to 1 in 200,000 T cells, with coverage averaging 10x for each clonotype. The immunoSEQ hsTCRB Kit was used to generate the TCR beta libraries. The original methods were these. The data were analyzed with ImmunoSEQ Analyzer and ImmunoSEQ Data Assistant, and V, D and J gene assignments followed IMGT definitions. Clonality, which ranges from 0 to 1, was calculated as one minus the normalized Shannon entropy of productive rearrangement frequencies. Public clonotype analysis was restricted to overrepresented clonotypes comprising at least 0.05% of each patient's repertoire. Fewer than 15 repertoires from age-matched healthy donors, obtained from immuneACCESS, served as clonality controls. Held by TCRdb, this immuneACCESS table contains in-frame sequences only and omits some clones. Under half of the omission traces to an unresolved V gene where checked; the cause of the rest is unknown. Clone size and the V and J calls come from that table; the DNA yielded D and trimming. This sample holds around 27,000 clones; about two thirds were observed only once. The ten most abundant clones make up roughly 51% of the sample.

The junction shows trimming of 0 bases on V and 5 bases on J, and the gene matches do not reach 7 bases of it. Looking up the germline V gene (reference sequence) yields CDR1 SGHNT and CDR2 YYREEE. The CDR3 sequence holds 16 residues, the cysteine and phenylalanine included. Kept here is only the CDR3 DNA, which spans 48 bases and is read in frame from base 1. The time point label of this sample denotes: progressive disease on ibrutinib. For TCR beta library preparation, around 2.2 micrograms of genomic DNA was extracted from cryopreserved PBMCs. High-throughput TCR beta sequencing was performed on longitudinal blood samples from CLL patients receiving ibrutinib monotherapy. The patients took part in an open-label, single-center phase 2 trial of ibrutinib monotherapy. The study at large found these results: At ibrutinib response clonality went up, during sustained remission it held steady, and at progression it dropped back toward baseline. Sampling times were not matched between sustained-remission and progressing patients, and lymph node repertoires were not studied. Baseline clonality exceeded that of age-matched healthy donors and correlated strongly with circulating CD8+ T-cell counts. Public clonotypes were rare and either shrank or stayed stable during treatment, and the rise in clonality at ibrutinib response reflected expansion of private clonotypes.

The V gene is TRBV5-4 and the J gene is TRBJ2-5; 10 of the junction bases match TRBD2. The receptor comes from a human donor with chronic lymphocytic leukemia. The source material was PBMCs, sampled at disease progression, from a patient treated with ibrutinib. CDR3 region: CASSLEAGGLEETQYF. The bases are TGTGCCAGCAGCTTGGAAGCGGGGGGGCTGGAGGAGACCCAGTACTTC.